The 21 T cell receptor beta chains presented below share a single source sample, sequenced in a study of T cell responses to AZD1222 COVID-19 vaccine. Some clones are missing from TCRdb's copy, which holds only in-frame ones; the method was immunoSEQ multiplex PCR. The table shows some 56,000 clones, with roughly nine tenths occurring only once. The sequences come from peripheral blood, collected 28 days after the second AZD1222 dose. These receptors originate from an adult who received the AZD1222 COVID-19 vaccine.

This rearrangement joins TRBV5-8 to TRBJ2-1; TRBD2 matches 10 bases. The CDR3 has 17 residues. The germline V gene has CDR1 SGHTS and CDR2 YDEGEE. V lost 2 bases to trimming and J lost 8 bases; unmatched junction nucleotides: 13. CDR3 bases: TGTGCCAGCAGCTTCACAAGCGGGAGGGCCGGGTTAGATGAGCAGTTCTTC. Its translation is CASSFTSGRAGLDEQFF.

This clone has a handful of counts. This chain connects TRBV11-1 to TRBJ2-7; D could derive from TRBD1 or TRBD2 (5 bases each). Between the trimmed V and J ends, which lost 5 bases and 2 bases, there was a span of 16 bases. The CDR3 is 15 amino acids. Germline CDR1 reads SGHAT; CDR2 reads FQDESV (reference sequence). CDR3 sequence (DNA): TGTGCCAGCAGCCATTCCCGGGACGGAGCCTACGAGCAGTACTTC. Its translation is CASSHSRDGAYEQYF. The full variable domain, with the rest looked up from reference TRBV11-1 and TRBJ2-7, is EAEVAQSPRYKITEKSQAVAFWCDPISGHATLYWYRQILGQGPELLVQFQDESVVDDSQLPKDRFSAERLKGVDSTLKIQPAELGDSAMYLCASSHSRDGAYEQYFGPGTRLTVT.

The genes are TRBV21-1 and TRBJ2-3; the table's D gene call, TRBD2, was not cross checked with the DNA. TRBV21-1 is a listed pseudogene. The CDR3 sequence is 16 residues long. CDR3 DNA sequence: TGTGCCAGCAGCAATAGGAAGCGGACGCCCACAGATACGCAGTATTTT. Residues: CASSNRKRTPTDTQYF.

CDR3 region: CASSSGLAGAHEQFF. In DNA form, the CDR3 reads TGTGCCAGCAGCTCAGGACTAGCGGGAGCACATGAGCAGTTCTTC. The chain is built from TRBV13 and TRBJ2-1, with 13 bases matching TRBD2. After removal of 4 bases from V and 8 bases from J, the junction contained 5 bases not matched to a gene. This CDR3 contains 15 residues. CDR1 PRHDT and CDR2 FYEKMQ come from the germline V gene (reference sequence).

The V gene is TRBV11-2, the J gene TRBJ1-2, with TRBD1 matching over 8 bases. Germline V CDR1 and CDR2: SGHAT, FQNNGV. This CDR3 contains 15 residues. J gave up 2 bases and V 4 bases, and 6 bases lay outside the gene matches. For the CDR3, the DNA is TGTGCCAGCAGCTCTCGGACAGGGTGGAACTATGGCTACACCTTC. Translated: CASSSRTGWNYGYTF.

The V gene is TRBV7-8, the J gene TRBJ1-6; D is unresolved. CDR1 is SGHVS, CDR2 FQNEAQ, per germline. Trimming removed 5 bases from V and 0 bases from J, with 17 bases in between. The CDR3 is 18 residues long. CDR3 in amino acids: CASSTPTDSSSYNSPLHF. In DNA form, the CDR3 reads TGTGCCAGCAGCACCCCGACCGATTCGAGCTCCTATAATTCACCCCTCCACTTT.

This chain joins TRBV19 and TRBJ2-2, with D uncertain. Between the trimmed V and J ends, which lost 3 bases and 3 bases, there was a span of 8 bases. There are 14 residues in the CDR3. Germline loops: CDR1 LNHDA, CDR2 SQIVND (reference sequence). CDR3 sequence reads: CASSIRPDTGELFF. The CDR3 DNA is TGTGCCAGTAGTATTCGGCCGGACACCGGGGAGCTGTTTTTT.

This clone was counted a single time. V and J are TRBV2 and TRBJ2-3; possibly TRBD2 for D (7 bases). The CDR3 totals 15 residues. The V end lost 8 bases, the J end lost 3 bases, and 18 bases lay between the germline ends. In germline, CDR1 is SNHLY, CDR2 FYNNEI. The CDR3 DNA reads TGTGCCAGCGTGGGGCGGGGGCGTTTTACAGATACGCAGTATTTT. This gives the protein CASVGRGRFTDTQYF. Variable domain in full (rest from reference TRBV2 and TRBJ2-3): EPEVTQTPSHQVTQMGQEVILRCVPISNHLYFYWYRQILGQKVEFLVSFYNNEISEKSEIFDDQFSVERPDGSNFTLKIRSTKLEDSAMYFCASVGRGRFTDTQYFGPGTRLTVL.

The rearrangement joins TRBV7-8 to TRBJ2-7, with D unresolved. The germline V gene has CDR1 SGHVS and CDR2 FQNEAQ. The CDR3 consists of 15 residues. V was cut by 4 bases and J by 0 bases, with 13 bases left in between. The CDR3 sequence: CASSYTRISSYEQYF. The CDR3 nucleotides are TGTGCCAGCAGCTACACGCGAATTAGCTCCTACGAGCAGTACTTC.

This chain joins TRBV5-1 and TRBJ1-5; no firm D call. V lost 5 bases to trimming and J lost 3 bases, with 15 bases between them. CDR3 length: 15 amino acids. Germline V gene lookup returns CDR1 SGHRS and CDR2 YFSETQ. This chain's CDR3 is CASRSSAEFNQPQHF. CDR3 in DNA: TGCGCCAGCAGGTCGAGTGCAGAATTCAATCAGCCCCAGCATTTT.

The chain couples TRBV6-5 to TRBJ2-7, with D maybe TRBD1 (6 bases). Trimming took 5 bases from V and 11 from J, leaving 13 bases between them. The CDR3 runs 11 residues. Germline CDR1 reads MNHEY; CDR2 reads SVGAGI. The DNA for the CDR3 is TGTGCCAGCAGTATACAGGGATCGGAGTACTTC. It encodes CASSIQGSEYF.

This clone was picked up a small number of times. The gene calls are TRBV5-1 and TRBJ2-6; a weak D match, TRBD1 (5 bases). Per germline, CDR1 SGHRS and CDR2 YFSETQ. The CDR3 is made up of 16 amino acids. With 2 bases removed from V and 0 bases from J, the gap between germline ends came to 9 bases. CDR3 nucleotides: TGCGCCAGCAGCTTAGACAGCCCCTCTGGGGCCAACGTCCTGACTTTC. Its translation is CASSLDSPSGANVLTF. Together with reference TRBV5-1 and TRBJ2-6, the CDR3 gives the full variable domain: KAGVTQTPRYLIKTRGQQVTLSCSPISGHRSVSWYQQTPGQGLQFLFEYFSETQRNKGNFPGRFSGRQFSNSRSEMNVSTLELGDSALYLCASSLDSPSGANVLTFGAGSRLTVL.

The V call is TRBV28, the J call TRBJ2-7; 11 positions match TRBD1. V trimming: 10 bases; J trimming: 2 bases; junction bases outside the gene matches: 10. The germline V gene encodes CDR1 MDHEN and CDR2 SYDVKM. The CDR3 runs to 15 residues. The CDR3 DNA reads TGTGCCACCTCAAAGGACAGGGGGCTTCCCTACGAGCAGTACTTC. Translating gives CATSKDRGLPYEQYF.

This chain connects TRBV4-3 to TRBJ2-2, with D unresolved. Trimming took 0 bases from V and 6 from J, leaving 8 bases between them. The CDR3 totals 14 residues. CDR1 LGHNA and CDR2 YSLEER come from the germline V gene. CDR3 in DNA: TGCGCCAGCAGCCAAGATCTCGGGCCCGGGGAGCTGTTTTTT. Translating gives CASSQDLGPGELFF.

This chain connects TRBV9 to TRBJ1-6, with D perhaps matching TRBD1 (5 bases). The CDR3 has 15 amino acids. V was trimmed by 4 bases and J by 6 bases, leaving 14 bases between them. The germline V gene encodes CDR1 SGDLS and CDR2 YYNGEE. The CDR3 DNA reads as TGTGCCAGCAGCCTTGGGACGGAACGTAATTCACCCCTCCACTTT. As protein: CASSLGTERNSPLHF.

This clone is a singleton in its sample. This chain joins TRBV18 and TRBJ2-7; 13 nucleotides align to TRBD2. CDR1 and CDR2 (germline): KGHSH, LQKENI. J was trimmed by 7 bases and V by 3 bases; bases with no gene match: 6. This CDR3 has 15 residues. DNA for the CDR3: TGTGCCAGCTCACCCGGGACTAGCGGGGTCTTGGAGCAGTACTTC. It specifies CASSPGTSGVLEQYF.

The chain joins TRBV10-2 to TRBJ2-7; 12 nucleotides agree with TRBD1. Germline V CDR1 and CDR2: WSHSY, SAAADI. The CDR3 is 15 amino acids. V trimming: 6 bases; J trimming: 3 bases; junction bases outside the gene matches: 6. CDR3 residues: CASRGGQGARYEQYF. CDR3 nucleotides: TGCGCCAGCAGGGGGGGACAGGGGGCGCGCTACGAGCAGTACTTC.

About this clone itself: The junction shows a germline mismatch at one end, possibly a read error. The CDR3: CASSQDPTSGRGIF. The CDR3 region has the DNA TGCGCCAGCAGCCAAGACCCCACTAGCGGGAGAGGAATCTTC. The chain couples TRBV4-3 to TRBJ2-1; the match to TRBD2 covers 11 bases. The CDR3 consists of 14 residues. The germline V gene encodes CDR1 LGHNA and CDR2 YSLEER.

This clone was seen only a few times. The V call is TRBV6-5, the J call TRBJ1-4; D gene unclear. V gave up 3 bases and J gave up 4 bases, with 12 bases separating them. The CDR3 runs to 15 residues. The V gene's germline CDR1 is MNHEY and CDR2 SVGAGI. The chain's CDR3 is CASSYSAAGNEKLFF. CDR3 bases: TGTGCCAGCAGTTATTCGGCAGCCGGTAATGAAAAACTGTTTTTT.

This rearrangement joins TRBV5-1 to TRBJ2-5; a weak D match, TRBD2 (6 bases). Per germline, CDR1 SGHRS and CDR2 YFSETQ. CDR3 length: 16 residues. Trimming removed 2 bases from V and 2 bases from J, with 16 bases in between. Written as DNA, the CDR3 is TGCGCCAGCAGCTTACGCCCGCGGGGTCCTCAAGAGACCCAGTACTTC. Its protein is CASSLRPRGPQETQYF.

The gene calls are TRBV27 and TRBJ2-5; 7 positions match TRBD1. The germline gives CDR1 MNHEY, CDR2 SMNVEV (reference sequence). The trim removed 4 bases at V and 2 bases at J, leaving 10 bases unmatched. The CDR3 runs 16 residues. The CDR3 region is CASSSAGQATQETQYF. The CDR3 nucleotides are TGTGCCAGCAGTTCAGCTGGACAGGCCACTCAAGAGACCCAGTACTTC.